Presented here are 4 T cell receptor beta chains from one specimen sequenced in a study of regulatory and conventional T cells in RAG deficiency. Repertoires were generated with immunoSEQ multiplex PCR, while TCRdb's copy carries only in-frame clones and drops some. The table has about 24,000 clones, roughly 96% seen once. Genomic DNA came from blood conventional CD4+ T cells gated CD25-low CD127-high. These data were also reused for a study on regulatory T cells. As that report states: The PCR used 52 TRBV and 13 TRBJ primers.

What was sequenced was CD25- CD4+ T cells sorted from blood. These receptors came from a human donor in good health.

V is TRBV30 and J is TRBJ2-3, with D tentatively TRBD1 (5 bases). Trimming removed 2 bases at V and 2 bases at J, with 8 bases between. Germline V gene data show CDR1 as GTSNPN and CDR2 as SVGIG (reference sequence). The length of the CDR3 is 13 residues. In DNA form, the CDR3 reads TGTGCCTGGAGTAGGGGCAACACAGATACGCAGTATTTT. The encoded protein is CAWSRGNTDTQYF.

The V call is TRBV7-2, the J call TRBJ2-1; the D is unclear. The germline V and J ends were trimmed by 3 bases and 0 bases, with 6 bases remaining between them. CDR1 and CDR2 (germline): SGHTA, FQGNSA. The CDR3 is 14 amino acids. The CDR3, as DNA: TGTGCCAGCAGCTTTTCCAGCTCCTACAATGAGCAGTTCTTC. It codes for CASSFSSSYNEQFF. The full variable domain, with the rest looked up from reference TRBV7-2 and TRBJ2-1, is GAGVSQSPSNKVTEKGKDVELRCDPISGHTALYWYRQSLGQGLEFLIYFQGNSAPDKSGLPSDRFSAERTGGSVSTLTIQRTQQEDSAVYLCASSFSSSYNEQFFGPGTRLTVL.

The chain recombines TRBV5-1 with TRBJ2-3, with D perhaps matching TRBD2 (6 bases). This CDR3 is built from 15 residues. Germline V gives CDR1 SGHRS, CDR2 YFSETQ. V gave up 0 bases and J gave up 5 bases, with 13 bases separating them. The CDR3 sequence: CASSLAGGGGDTQYF. CDR3 nucleotides: TGCGCCAGCAGCTTGGCCGGGGGAGGAGGAGATACGCAGTATTTT.

This chain links TRBV30 with TRBJ2-5, with 11 positions matching TRBD2. Per the germline V gene, CDR1 is GTSNPN and CDR2 is SVGIG (reference sequence). V shed 7 bases, J shed 2 bases, and the junction held 6 bases outside the gene matches. This CDR3 has 14 amino acids. DNA of the CDR3: TGTGCCTCCTCTAGCGGGGGGTCTCAAGAGACCCAGTACTTC. It yields the protein CASSSGGSQETQYF.